This TCR beta chain was sequenced in a study of beta chain features in type 1 diabetes. CDR1 is SGDLS and CDR2 is YYNGEE in the germline V gene. The CDR3 loop spans 12 amino acids. The V segment lost 2 bases and the J segment 9 bases; nucleotides outside the gene matches: 4. Expressed TCRB transcripts were sequenced because the isolated RNA had all been reverse transcribed beforehand. Sequenced by immunoSEQ multiplex PCR; TCRdb stores in-frame clones only, minus some. The repertoire holds under 95,000 clones, with under 35% as singletons. The gene calls are TRBV9 and TRBJ1-2; 7 nucleotides agree with TRBD1. Sequencing was done on a sample of stem cell memory CD4+ T cells from blood. The sequence was collected from a woman aged 18 to 35 in good health. This CDR3 reads CASSVRQGRYTF. The CDR3 DNA is TGTGCCAGCAGCGTCCGACAGGGTCGCTACACCTTC.